What follows describes a single TCR beta chain. The specificity of this receptor is unknown. No base quality values were provided; no much bigger clone lies one nucleotide off. Receptor libraries were prepared by the immunoSEQ multiplex PCR assay. TCRdb's version of the immuneACCESS table is confined to in-frame rearrangements and falls short of the full clone set. An unresolved V gene accounts for under half of the shortfall where checked; the remainder is of unknown origin. This sample has 50,000 or so clones in its table, and 75% to 95% of those were observed once. About 1.2% of the sample belongs to the ten largest clones. This specimen comes from a study of T cell changes during pregnancy in multiple sclerosis (dated by TCRdb to 2018 to 2020). At the level of the whole study: The study examined how the T cell repertoire changed over the course of pregnancy in women with multiple sclerosis.

The trim is 0 bases for V and 6 bases for J, with a gap of 5 bases between the germline ends. From the cysteine up to the phenylalanine, the CDR3 has a length of 12 residues. The sequence is cut down to CDR3 DNA, 36 bases in frame from base 1. For CDR1 and CDR2, the germline V gene lists SGHTA and FQGNSA. The sequence came from a female donor in good health, enrolled as a control in a pregnancy study. The receptor chain draws on TRBV7-2 and TRBJ1-1; the D segment cannot be called with confidence. The sample consisted of peripheral blood, taken after pregnancy. The DNA sequence follows: TGTGCCAGCAGCTTAGCATATGCTGAAGCTTTCTTT. Its protein is CASSLAYAEAFF.